These 26 T cell receptor beta chains were sequenced from one sample in a study of T cell repertoires in cytomegalovirus infection. No antigen has been assigned to these receptors. TCRdb called the reads again in MiXCR, with one record for every CDR3 protein. The repertoire has about half a million distinct CDR3 sequences, 25% to 35% of them found once; the top ten carry 17%. Sequenced material: cultured PBMCs, taken from culture after CMV antigen stimulation. These receptors originate from a human donor in good health (CMV status not recorded). Some clones in this sample may be carry-over from other donors' samples.

J is TRBJ1-2 and V is TRBV24-1, with TRBD1 as a possible D gene (6 bases). The CDR3 has 13 amino acids. V was pared by 7 bases and J by 4 bases, with 12 bases between. Germline V CDR1 and CDR2: KGHDR, SFDVKD. The DNA for the CDR3 is TGTGCCACCAGACCGACAGGAGGCTATGGCTACACCTTC. This encodes CATRPTGGYGYTF.

V and J are TRBV11-2 and TRBJ2-1; TRBD2 matches 10 bases. CDR3 size: 17 residues. V trimming: 1 base; J trimming: 0 bases; junction bases outside the gene matches: 3. The germline V gene encodes CDR1 SGHAT and CDR2 FQNNGV. CDR3 sequence reads: CASSLVLAGGSYNEQFF. CDR3 sequence (DNA): TGTGCCAGCAGCTTAGTCTTAGCGGGAGGCTCCTACAATGAGCAGTTCTTC.

J is TRBJ2-7 and V is TRBV7-2, with D possibly being TRBD2 (6 bases). Trimming took 1 base from V and 7 from J, leaving 17 bases between them. Germline V gene lookup returns CDR1 SGHTA and CDR2 FQGNSA. The length of the CDR3 is 15 residues. The CDR3, as DNA: TGTGCCAGCAGCTTAGGGGGAGGAGGGAGTTTTGAGCAGTACTTC. This sequence encodes CASSLGGGGSFEQYF.

This chain joins TRBV5-4 and TRBJ2-1; D possibly uses TRBD1 or TRBD2 (5 bases each). This CDR3 is built from 15 residues. V was pared by 1 base and J by 6 bases, with 14 bases between. The germline CDR1 and CDR2 sequences are SGHNT and YYREEE (reference sequence). The CDR3: CASSLKRTGTNEQFF. As DNA, the CDR3 is TGTGCCAGCAGCTTGAAACGGACGGGGACCAATGAGCAGTTCTTC.

The chain carries TRBV18 and TRBJ2-3; 10 bases align to TRBD2. CDR1 is KGHSH, CDR2 LQKENI, per germline. The CDR3 covers 16 residues. The J segment lost 2 bases and the V segment lost 5 bases, leaving 7 bases of the junction unmatched. The DNA for the CDR3 is TGTGCCAGCTCATCTCTAGCGGGAGAGATCACAGATACGCAGTATTTT. Translated, it gives CASSSLAGEITDTQYF.

The V gene is TRBV7-2, the J gene TRBJ2-7; either TRBD1 or TRBD2 may fit D (5 bases each). The germline V and J ends were trimmed by 4 bases and 8 bases, with 9 bases remaining between them. The CDR3 runs 11 residues. Germline assignment: CDR1 SGHTA and CDR2 FQGNSA. The CDR3 DNA reads as TGTGCCAGCAGCTCACCGGGACAGCAGTACTTC. Translating it yields CASSSPGQQYF.

The table lists this clonotype with a few counts. CDR3 in DNA: TGTGCCAGTAGTATAGGGACTAGCGGGAGGAACATTCAGTACTTC. Residues: CASSIGTSGRNIQYF. The chain employs TRBV19 and TRBJ2-4; 14 nucleotides line up with TRBD2. The CDR3 consists of 15 residues. J was trimmed by 7 bases and V by 1 base; bases with no gene match: 0. Germline CDR1 reads LNHDA; CDR2 reads SQIVND (reference sequence).

This chain connects TRBV27 to TRBJ2-1, with 7 bases lining up with TRBD2. Unmatched junction bases numbered 6, after V lost 3 bases and J lost 4 bases. The germline gives CDR1 MNHEY, CDR2 SMNVEV (reference sequence). This CDR3 is 15 amino acids long. CDR3 bases: TGTGCCAGCAGTTTCCAGCGGGGCTGGTACAATGAGCAGTTCTTC. Amino acid sequence: CASSFQRGWYNEQFF.

The table lists this clonotype with a few counts. This chain links TRBV27 with TRBJ2-7; a possible D gene is TRBD2 (5 bases). Germline CDR1 and CDR2: MNHEY and SMNVEV (reference sequence). Trimming took 3 bases from V and 3 from J, leaving 12 bases between them. This CDR3 is built from 14 residues. In DNA form, the CDR3 reads TGTGCCAGCAGTTTGTTAGCGAGACACTACGAGCAGTACTTC. It yields the protein CASSLLARHYEQYF.

This clonotype was seen a handful of times. The gene calls are TRBV7-2 and TRBJ2-7; D may correspond to TRBD1 or TRBD2 (5 bases each). Germline lookup yields CDR1 SGHTA and CDR2 FQGNSA. The CDR3 runs 15 residues. The V gene lost 5 bases and the J gene lost 2 bases, with 16 bases spanning the gap. The chain's CDR3 is CASSNTRRGTYEQYF. CDR3 nucleotides: TGTGCCAGCAGCAATACTAGAAGGGGCACCTACGAGCAGTACTTC.

This clonotype has more than one count but fewer than ten. V and J are TRBV14 and TRBJ1-2, with D perhaps matching TRBD1 (5 bases). The CDR3 contains 15 residues. CDR1 is SGHDN, CDR2 FVKESK, per germline. The V end lost 1 base, the J end lost 4 bases, and 13 bases lay between the germline ends. CDR3 in DNA: TGTGCCAGCAGCCAAGGAAACCGAGGGGTCTATGGCTACACCTTC. It translates to CASSQGNRGVYGYTF.

The V and J genes are TRBV30 and TRBJ1-5, with D maybe TRBD1 (6 bases). The germline V and J ends were trimmed by 3 bases and 8 bases, with 20 bases remaining between them. This CDR3 has 15 amino acids. The germline V gene encodes CDR1 GTSNPN and CDR2 SVGIG (reference sequence). DNA for the CDR3: TGTGCCTGGAGATCGTACAGGGCCCGAGGGGAGCCCCAGCATTTT. It specifies CAWRSYRARGEPQHF.

This rearrangement joins TRBV19 to TRBJ2-1; 7 bases match TRBD2. With V trimmed by 3 bases and J by 8 bases, 7 bases remained unmatched. The CDR3 extends over 14 amino acids. The V gene's germline CDR1 is LNHDA and CDR2 SQIVND (reference sequence). In nucleotides, the CDR3 is TGTGCCAGTAGTATGGTGGGAGGGCTCGATGAGCAGTTCTTC. This codes for CASSMVGGLDEQFF.

The chain employs TRBV28 and TRBJ2-1, with TRBD2 matching over 16 bases. This CDR3 region has 19 residues. V lost 6 bases and J lost 6; bases outside the gene matches: 14. Per germline, CDR1 MDHEN and CDR2 SYDVKM. The DNA of the CDR3 is TGTGCCAGCAGCCAGGGGGGACTAGCGGGAGGGGACCCCTTCAATGAGCAGTTCTTC. It encodes CASSQGGLAGGDPFNEQFF.

The chain has TRBV29-1 and TRBJ2-1; the D is unclear. This CDR3 is built from 13 residues. CDR1 SQVTM and CDR2 ANQGSEA come from the germline V gene. With 3 bases removed from V and 1 base from J, the gap between germline ends came to 7 bases. In DNA form, the CDR3 reads TGCAGCGTTGAGGATTCGTCCTACAATGAGCAGTTCTTC. Translated: CSVEDSSYNEQFF.

This clonotype was picked up many times. In DNA form, the CDR3 reads TGTGCCAGCAGTTTGGAGGGCTCCTACAATGAGCAGTTCTTC. It yields the protein CASSLEGSYNEQFF. The rearrangement uses TRBV6-2 or TRBV6-3 and TRBJ2-1; tentative D call: TRBD2 (6 bases). Trimming cost V 4 bases and J 0 bases, with 7 bases left between them. Germline V gene lookup returns CDR1 MNHEY and CDR2 SVGEGT. This CDR3 region has 14 residues.

This clonotype has more than one count but fewer than ten. The chain couples TRBV12-3 or TRBV12-4 to TRBJ2-2, with 10 bases aligning to TRBD2. The CDR3 extends over 16 amino acids. After removal of 6 bases from V and 5 bases from J, the junction contained 9 bases not matched to a gene. DNA for the CDR3: TGTGCCAGCAGGGGACTGGGACTAGCGACGACCGGGGAGCTGTTTTTT. Protein product: CASRGLGLATTGELFF.

The chain employs TRBV19 and TRBJ1-3; 10 nucleotides match TRBD1. This CDR3 is built from 14 residues. V was clipped by 10 bases and J by 0 bases; unmatched bases: 3. Germline V gene data show CDR1 as LNHDA and CDR2 as SQIVND (reference sequence). This CDR3 is CATRDRGSGNTIYF. The CDR3, as DNA: TGTGCCACTCGGGACAGGGGCTCTGGAAACACCATATATTTT.

This clonotype was picked up a small number of times. J is TRBJ2-1 and V is TRBV12-3 or TRBV12-4, with TRBD2 matching over 15 bases. This CDR3 is 16 amino acids long. V was pared by 3 bases and J by 12 bases, with 9 bases of the junction left unmatched. CDR3 residues: CASSFGTSGRPGGQFF. Here the CDR3 DNA reads TGTGCCAGCAGTTTTGGGACTAGCGGGAGGCCGGGTGGGCAGTTCTTC.

This clonotype was counted between two and nine times. The CDR3 protein is CASSRRTGEFYEQYV. CDR3 in DNA: TGTGCCAGCAGTCGACGGACAGGGGAGTTCTACGAGCAGTACGTC. J is TRBJ2-7 and V is TRBV6-5; 9 positions agree with TRBD1. The CDR3 contains 15 residues. Looked up from germline, CDR1 is MNHEY and CDR2 is SVGAGI. V shed 5 bases, J shed 3 bases, and the junction held 8 bases outside the gene matches.

The V gene is TRBV27, the J gene TRBJ2-7, with 8 bases aligning to TRBD1. CDR1 is MNHEY, CDR2 SMNVEV, per germline (reference sequence). V gave up 0 bases and J gave up 4 bases; unmatched junction bases: 5. CDR3 length: 15 amino acids. This CDR3 reads CASSLSLDREYEQYF. CDR3 sequence (DNA): TGTGCCAGCAGTTTATCCTTGGACAGGGAGTACGAGCAGTACTTC.

The chain is built from TRBV12-3 or TRBV12-4 and TRBJ1-5; D is unresolved. The V gene lost 5 bases and the J gene lost 2 bases, with 13 bases spanning the gap. CDR3 length equals 15 residues. The CDR3 nucleotides are TGTGCCAGCAGTCTTGAACCCATTGGCAATCAGCCCCAGCATTTT. Its protein product is CASSLEPIGNQPQHF.

In its sample, this clonotype was seen a few times. The genes are TRBV28 and TRBJ1-2; D perhaps matches TRBD1 (5 bases). Germline lookup yields CDR1 MDHEN and CDR2 SYDVKM. Trimming removed 2 bases at V and 0 bases at J, with 13 bases between. This CDR3 spans 16 amino acids. The CDR3 DNA sequence: TGTGCCAGCAGTTTAAAAGGGGCCCGCTCTAACTATGGCTACACCTTC. It yields the protein CASSLKGARSNYGYTF.

This clonotype was seen only a few times. V is TRBV12-3 or TRBV12-4 and J is TRBJ2-3; D gene ambiguous. The V end was cut by 2 bases, the J end by 5 bases, with 11 bases between. This CDR3 region has 14 residues. The DNA of the CDR3 is TGTGCCAGCAGTTTAACTTCATCATTAGATACGCAGTATTTT. This codes for CASSLTSSLDTQYF.

The chain links TRBV2 to TRBJ2-1; D uncertain. Trimming stripped 1 base from V and 0 bases from J, with 7 bases between. This CDR3 has 15 amino acids. The V gene's germline CDR1 is SNHLY and CDR2 FYNNEI. This CDR3 reads CASSEGHRSYNEQFF. CDR3 in DNA: TGTGCCAGCAGTGAAGGGCATCGCTCCTACAATGAGCAGTTCTTC.

The chain joins TRBV29-1 to TRBJ1-1; perhaps TRBD1 as D (6 bases). Trimming removed 0 bases from V and 5 bases from J, with 19 bases in between. Germline-derived CDR1 and CDR2 are SQVTM and ANQGSEA. The CDR3 runs to 16 residues. The CDR3 spells CSVEDSTPLGATEAFF. The CDR3 DNA sequence: TGCAGCGTTGAAGATTCTACCCCTTTGGGGGCGACTGAAGCTTTCTTT.